The 9 T cell receptor beta chains below come from one sample, sequenced in a study of T cells in Graves' hyperthyroidism and ophthalmopathy. TCR beta CDR3 region amplification was performed from RNA transcripts. During a first-round RT-PCR of the TCR CDR3, the HTBI primer set was used. TCRdb called the multiplex PCR reads again in MiXCR, with one record for every CDR3 protein. The profile shows under 500,000 distinct CDR3 sequences, more than 13% of them singletons. The sequenced sample was blood. These receptors were obtained from a man aged 45 to 65 with Graves' ophthalmopathy.

The rearrangement uses TRBV25-1 and TRBJ1-2; a possible D gene is TRBD1 (6 bases). Trimming removed 10 bases at V and 4 bases at J, with 28 bases between. CDR1 is MGHDK and CDR2 is SYGVNS in the germline V gene. The CDR3 is 17 residues long. The CDR3 reads CATAGAIIGAGGYGYTF. In nucleotides, the CDR3 is TGTGCCACCGCGGGGGCTATTATAGGGGCTGGAGGCTATGGCTACACCTTC.

V and J are TRBV20-1 and TRBJ2-2, with D uncertain. This CDR3 is built from 12 residues. The V end was cut by 6 bases, the J end by 3 bases, with 8 bases between. The germline gives CDR1 DFQATT, CDR2 SNEGSKA (reference sequence). The chain's CDR3 is CSAMKDTGELFF. In nucleotides, the CDR3 is TGCAGTGCAATGAAAGACACCGGGGAGCTGTTTTTT.

This clonotype was detected a few times. This may be a read error: a much more frequent sequence differs by one nucleotide. The CDR3 is CASSFGTGQETQYF. The CDR3, as DNA: TGTGCCAGCAGCTTCGGGACAGGGCAAGAGACCCAGTACTTC. J is TRBJ2-5 and V is TRBV7-9, with 9 bases fitting TRBD1. Trimming took 3 bases from V and 2 from J; bases not matched to a gene: 1. The germline V gene has CDR1 SEHNR and CDR2 FQNEAQ (reference sequence). The CDR3 sequence is 14 residues long.

This clonotype was seen a handful of times. The chain combines TRBV19 with TRBJ2-1; 10 bases are shared with TRBD2. J lost 5 bases, V lost 5 bases, and 6 bases had no gene match. The CDR3 length is 15 residues. The germline CDR1 and CDR2 sequences are LNHDA and SQIVND (reference sequence). CDR3 coding DNA: TGTGCCAGTAGTGTATCAGCGGGAGGGCACAATGAGCAGTTCTTC. This codes for CASSVSAGGHNEQFF. Together with reference TRBV19 and TRBJ2-1, the CDR3 gives the full variable domain: DGGITQSPKYLFRKEGQNVTLSCEQNLNHDAMYWYRQDPGQGLRLIYYSQIVNDFQKGDIAEGYSVSREKKESFPLTVTSAQKNPTAFYLCASSVSAGGHNEQFFGPGTRLTVL.

The J gene is TRBJ2-3, the V gene TRBV20-1; TRBD2 matches at 8 bases. V was clipped by 6 bases and J by 5 bases; unmatched bases: 16. CDR3 length equals 16 residues. Germline loops: CDR1 DFQATT, CDR2 SNEGSKA (reference sequence). The CDR3, as DNA: TGCAGTGCAACACCCCGGTTAGCGGGATATTTAGATACGCAGTATTTT. Protein: CSATPRLAGYLDTQYF.

V gene TRBV19 combines with J gene TRBJ2-1; 10 bases agree with TRBD2. Trimming cost V 5 bases and J 7 bases; bases outside gene matches: 11. The germline gives CDR1 LNHDA, CDR2 SQIVND (reference sequence). The CDR3 is made up of 16 amino acids. The CDR3 DNA is TGTGCCAGTAGTGGCAGAACTAGCGGGAAGCTGAATGAGCAGTTCTTC. Encoded protein: CASSGRTSGKLNEQFF.

This rearrangement joins TRBV20-1 to TRBJ1-4, with D tentatively TRBD1 (6 bases). CDR3 size: 15 residues. The germline V and J ends were trimmed by 5 bases and 4 bases, with 17 bases remaining between them. The germline V gene has CDR1 DFQATT and CDR2 SNEGSKA (reference sequence). The CDR3 is CSALDVGGGNEKLFF. DNA of the CDR3: TGCAGTGCTTTAGATGTAGGGGGGGGTAATGAAAAACTGTTTTTT.

With regard to this clonotype: This may come from a read error, since a much larger clone is one base off. The rearrangement joins TRBV10-3 to TRBJ2-5; D ambiguous. From germline, CDR1 is ENHRY and CDR2 SYGVKD. This CDR3 is built from 15 residues. This chain's CDR3 is CAISESDLTQGTQYF. Here the CDR3 DNA reads TGTGCCATCAGTGAGTCGGACCTGACACAAGGGACCCAGTACTTC.

Only a few counts were recorded for this clonotype. The chain couples TRBV4-1 to TRBJ2-7, with D perhaps TRBD1 (5 bases). This CDR3 is built from 13 residues. Germline V lookup: CDR1 MGHRA, CDR2 YSYEKL. Trimming stripped 3 bases from V and 5 bases from J, with 11 bases between. CDR3 residues: CASSHVQADEQYF. CDR3 in DNA: TGCGCCAGCAGCCATGTACAGGCCGACGAGCAGTACTTC.